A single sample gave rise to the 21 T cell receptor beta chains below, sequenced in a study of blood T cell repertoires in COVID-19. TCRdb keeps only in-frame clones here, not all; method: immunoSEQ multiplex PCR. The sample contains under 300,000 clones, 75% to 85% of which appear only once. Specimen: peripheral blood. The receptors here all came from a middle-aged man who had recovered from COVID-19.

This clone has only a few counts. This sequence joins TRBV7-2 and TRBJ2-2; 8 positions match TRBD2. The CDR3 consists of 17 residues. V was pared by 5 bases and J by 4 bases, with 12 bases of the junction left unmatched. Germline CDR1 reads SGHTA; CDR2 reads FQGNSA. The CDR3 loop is CASSRRGGGRSTGELFF. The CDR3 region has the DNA TGTGCCAGCAGCCGGCGAGGTGGCGGGAGGAGCACCGGGGAGCTGTTTTTT.

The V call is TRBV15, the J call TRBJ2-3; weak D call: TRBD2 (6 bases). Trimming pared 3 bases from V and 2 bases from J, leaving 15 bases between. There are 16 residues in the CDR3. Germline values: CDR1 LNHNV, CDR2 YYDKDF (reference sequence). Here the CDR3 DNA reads TGTGCCACCAGCAGCCCCTTGGGACTGAACACAGATACGCAGTATTTT. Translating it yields CATSSPLGLNTDTQYF.

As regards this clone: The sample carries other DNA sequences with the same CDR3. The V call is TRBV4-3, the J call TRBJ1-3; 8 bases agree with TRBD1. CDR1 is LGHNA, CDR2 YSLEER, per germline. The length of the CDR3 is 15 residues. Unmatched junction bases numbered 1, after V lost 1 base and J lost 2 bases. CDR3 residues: CASSQGTGTGNTIYF. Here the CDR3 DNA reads TGCGCCAGCAGCCAAGGGACAGGGACTGGAAACACCATATATTTT.

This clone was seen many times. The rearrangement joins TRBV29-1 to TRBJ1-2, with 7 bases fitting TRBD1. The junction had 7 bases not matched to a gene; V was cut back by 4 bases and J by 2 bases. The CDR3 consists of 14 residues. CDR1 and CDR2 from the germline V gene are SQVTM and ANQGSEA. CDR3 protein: CSVVSAGGNYGYTF. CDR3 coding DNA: TGCAGCGTTGTCTCCGCAGGGGGGAACTATGGCTACACCTTC.

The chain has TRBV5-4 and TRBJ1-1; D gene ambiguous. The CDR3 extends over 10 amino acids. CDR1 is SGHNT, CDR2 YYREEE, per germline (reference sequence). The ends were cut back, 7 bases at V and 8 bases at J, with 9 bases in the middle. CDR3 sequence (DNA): TGTGCCAGCGGTGCGGGAGAAGCTTTCTTT. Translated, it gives CASGAGEAFF.

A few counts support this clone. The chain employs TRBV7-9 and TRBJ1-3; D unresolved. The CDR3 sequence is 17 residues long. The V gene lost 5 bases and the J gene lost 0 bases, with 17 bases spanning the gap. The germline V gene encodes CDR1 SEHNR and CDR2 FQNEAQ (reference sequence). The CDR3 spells CASSPDWIVSSGNTIYF. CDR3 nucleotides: TGTGCCAGCAGCCCGGACTGGATTGTCTCCTCTGGAAACACCATATATTTT.

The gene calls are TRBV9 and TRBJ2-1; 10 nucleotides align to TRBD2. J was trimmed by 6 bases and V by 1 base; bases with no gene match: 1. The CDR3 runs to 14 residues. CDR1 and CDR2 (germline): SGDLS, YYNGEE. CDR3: CASSVTSGVNEQFF. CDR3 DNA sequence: TGTGCCAGCAGCGTAACTAGCGGGGTCAATGAGCAGTTCTTC.

CDR3 nucleotides: TGTGCCAGTAGTACGACTAGCGCCTTCTACAATGAGCAGTTCTTC. Amino acid sequence: CASSTTSAFYNEQFF. The chain combines TRBV19 with TRBJ2-1; 8 bases agree with TRBD2. J lost 3 bases, V lost 4 bases, and 5 bases had no gene match. Germline CDR1 LNHDA, CDR2 SQIVND (reference sequence). The CDR3 spans 15 residues.

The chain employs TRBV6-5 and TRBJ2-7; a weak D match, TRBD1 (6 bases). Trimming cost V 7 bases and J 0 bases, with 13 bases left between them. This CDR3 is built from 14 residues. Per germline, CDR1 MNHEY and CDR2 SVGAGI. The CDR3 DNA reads TGTGCCAGCATAGGGGGTGGCGCCTCCTACGAGCAGTACTTC. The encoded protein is CASIGGGASYEQYF.

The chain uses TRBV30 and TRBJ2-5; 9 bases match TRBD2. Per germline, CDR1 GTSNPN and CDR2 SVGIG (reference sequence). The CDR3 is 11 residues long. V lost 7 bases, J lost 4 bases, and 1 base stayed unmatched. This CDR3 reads CAFSGRETQYF. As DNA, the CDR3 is TGTGCCTTTAGCGGGAGAGAGACCCAGTACTTC.

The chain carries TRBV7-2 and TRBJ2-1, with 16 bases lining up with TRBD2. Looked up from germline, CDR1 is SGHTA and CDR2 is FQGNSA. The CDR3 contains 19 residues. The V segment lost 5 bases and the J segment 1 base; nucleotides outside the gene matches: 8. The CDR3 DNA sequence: TGTGCCAGCAGCCGGCCCGGGACTAGCGGGGGGGCTTCCTACAATGAGCAGTTCTTC. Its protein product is CASSRPGTSGGASYNEQFF.

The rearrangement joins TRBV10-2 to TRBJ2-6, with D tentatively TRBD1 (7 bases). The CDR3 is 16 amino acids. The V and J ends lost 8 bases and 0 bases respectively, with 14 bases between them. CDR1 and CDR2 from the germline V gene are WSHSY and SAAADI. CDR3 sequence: CASRGTVISGANVLTF. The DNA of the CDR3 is TGCGCCAGCCGGGGGACAGTGATCTCTGGGGCCAACGTCCTGACTTTC.

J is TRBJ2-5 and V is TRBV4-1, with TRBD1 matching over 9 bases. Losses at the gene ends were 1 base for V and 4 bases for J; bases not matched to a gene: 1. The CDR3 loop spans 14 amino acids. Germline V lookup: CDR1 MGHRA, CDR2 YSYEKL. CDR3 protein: CASSQATGGETQYF. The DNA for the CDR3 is TGCGCCAGCAGCCAAGCGACAGGGGGAGAGACCCAGTACTTC.

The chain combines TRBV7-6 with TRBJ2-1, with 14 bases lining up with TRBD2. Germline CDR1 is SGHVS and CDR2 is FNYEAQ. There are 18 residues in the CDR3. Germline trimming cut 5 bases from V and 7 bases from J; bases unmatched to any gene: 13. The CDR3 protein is CASSRQGAGTSGRNEQFF. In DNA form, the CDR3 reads TGTGCCAGCAGCCGACAGGGGGCAGGGACTAGCGGGAGAAATGAGCAGTTCTTC.

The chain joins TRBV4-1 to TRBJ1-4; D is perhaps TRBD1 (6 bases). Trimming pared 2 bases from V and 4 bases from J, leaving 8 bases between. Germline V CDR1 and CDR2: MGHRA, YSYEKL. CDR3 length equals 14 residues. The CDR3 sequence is CASSQTGNNEKLFF. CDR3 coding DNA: TGCGCCAGCAGCCAAACAGGGAATAATGAAAAACTGTTTTTT.

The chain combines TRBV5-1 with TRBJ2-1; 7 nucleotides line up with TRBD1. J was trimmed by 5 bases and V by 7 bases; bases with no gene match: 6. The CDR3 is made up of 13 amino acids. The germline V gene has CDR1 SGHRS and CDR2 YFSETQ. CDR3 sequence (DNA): TGCGCCAGCGGAATGGGACAGAACAATGAGCAGTTCTTC. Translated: CASGMGQNNEQFF.

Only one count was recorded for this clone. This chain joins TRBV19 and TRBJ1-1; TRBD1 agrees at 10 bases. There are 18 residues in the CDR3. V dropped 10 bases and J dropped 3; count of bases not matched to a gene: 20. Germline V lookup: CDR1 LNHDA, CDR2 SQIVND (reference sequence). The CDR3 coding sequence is TGTGCCACCGACAATCGGGGAGACAGGGGGCAGTGGGACACTGAAGCTTTCTTT. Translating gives CATDNRGDRGQWDTEAFF.

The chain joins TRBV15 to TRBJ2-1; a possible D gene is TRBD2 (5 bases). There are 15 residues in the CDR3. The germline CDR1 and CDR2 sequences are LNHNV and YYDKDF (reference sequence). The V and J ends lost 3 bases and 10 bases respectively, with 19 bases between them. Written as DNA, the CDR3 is TGTGCCACCAGCAGTCTCTCCACGGGGAGCGAAGAGCAGTTCTTC. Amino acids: CATSSLSTGSEEQFF.

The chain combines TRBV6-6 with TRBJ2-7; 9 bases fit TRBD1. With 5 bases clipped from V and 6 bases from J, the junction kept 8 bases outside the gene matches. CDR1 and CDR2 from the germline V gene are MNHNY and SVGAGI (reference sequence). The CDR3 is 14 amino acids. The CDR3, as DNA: TGTGCCAGCAGTCGACAGGGGGACATGAGCGAGCAGTACTTC. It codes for CASSRQGDMSEQYF.

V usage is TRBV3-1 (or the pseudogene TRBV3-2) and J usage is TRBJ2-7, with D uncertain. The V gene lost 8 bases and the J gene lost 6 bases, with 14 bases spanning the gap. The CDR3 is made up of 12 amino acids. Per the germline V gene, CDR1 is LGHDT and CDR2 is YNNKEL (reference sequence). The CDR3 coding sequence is TGTGCCAGCTGTCGCGGTTCGGGCGAGCAGTACTTC. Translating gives CASCRGSGEQYF.

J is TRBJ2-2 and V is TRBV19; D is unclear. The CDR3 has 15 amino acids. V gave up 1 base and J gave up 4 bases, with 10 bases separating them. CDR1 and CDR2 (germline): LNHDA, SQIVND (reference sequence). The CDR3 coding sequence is TGTGCCAGTAGTATAGTGGCCCGCGGCACCGGGGAGCTGTTTTTT. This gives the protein CASSIVARGTGELFF.